Below are 32 T cell receptor beta chains sequenced from a single sample in a study of identical twins. TCRdb independently ran MiXCR on the 5' RACE reads; one entry per CDR3 protein. The sample lists about 300,000 distinct CDR3 sequences, roughly an eighth occurring once. Another study also made use of these data, one on yellow fever vaccine responses in identical twins.

Sequenced input: CD8+ T cells sorted from blood. The source of these receptors is a woman aged 18-29 years in good health.

This clonotype came up many times. The rearrangement links TRBV7-9 to TRBJ2-3; TRBD2 matches at 7 bases. Looked up from germline, CDR1 is SEHNR and CDR2 is FQNEAQ (reference sequence). V was clipped by 4 bases and J by 1 base; unmatched bases: 8. CDR3 length: 16 amino acids. The CDR3 here is CASSSGLEWGTDTQYF. CDR3 sequence (DNA): TGTGCCAGCAGCTCTGGACTAGAGTGGGGCACAGATACGCAGTATTTT.

This clonotype was picked up a small number of times. The V gene is TRBV27, the J gene TRBJ2-3; 8 positions match TRBD2. With 6 bases clipped from V and 1 base from J, the junction kept 6 bases outside the gene matches. The CDR3 has 15 amino acids. In germline, CDR1 is MNHEY, CDR2 SMNVEV (reference sequence). The CDR3 protein is CASSLAGLGTDTQYF. CDR3 coding DNA: TGTGCCAGCAGCTTAGCGGGATTGGGCACAGATACGCAGTATTTT.

This clonotype has only a few counts. The chain combines TRBV6-5 with TRBJ2-1; TRBD2 is a possible D gene (6 bases). Between the trimmed V and J ends, which lost 2 bases and 5 bases, there was a span of 19 bases. Germline assignment: CDR1 MNHEY and CDR2 SVGAGI. The CDR3 consists of 17 residues. The CDR3 region is CASSYPPGGGTHNEQFF. The CDR3 nucleotides are TGTGCCAGCAGTTACCCCCCCGGTGGGGGGACCCACAATGAGCAGTTCTTC.

This clonotype has a handful of counts. This sequence joins TRBV12-3 or TRBV12-4 and TRBJ2-7; tentatively, D is TRBD1 (6 bases). The CDR3 is 12 residues long. The V end was cut by 6 bases, the J end by 2 bases, with 8 bases between. CDR3 region: CASSGQTYEQYV. CDR3 in DNA: TGTGCCAGCAGCGGACAGACCTACGAGCAGTACGTC.

This sequence joins TRBV11-2 and TRBJ1-2, with 8 positions matching TRBD1. The CDR3 has 13 amino acids. J gave up 5 bases and V 3 bases, and 2 bases lay outside the gene matches. CDR1 and CDR2 from the germline V gene are SGHAT and FQNNGV. The CDR3 sequence: CASSLTGEYGYTF. The CDR3 DNA follows: TGTGCCAGCAGCTTGACAGGGGAATATGGCTACACCTTC.

This clonotype was seen a handful of times. The genes are TRBV12-3 or TRBV12-4 and TRBJ2-1; 14 nucleotides match TRBD2. Trimming at V came to 3 bases and at J to 0 bases, leaving 7 bases not matched to a gene. CDR3 length: 19 amino acids. CDR3 sequence: CASSFDRTSGRFSYNEQFF. The CDR3 DNA is TGTGCCAGCAGTTTCGACCGGACTAGCGGGAGGTTCTCCTACAATGAGCAGTTCTTC.

This clonotype was seen more than once but under ten times. The rearrangement links TRBV2 to TRBJ2-7; D ambiguous. The CDR3 is made up of 13 amino acids. The germline CDR1 and CDR2 sequences are SNHLY and FYNNEI. Trimming left V 8 bases short and J 3 bases short, with 14 bases between. CDR3 nucleotides: TGTGCCAGCGACCAGGAGATCAACTACGAGCAGTACTTC. It is translated as CASDQEINYEQYF.

The chain recombines TRBV5-1 with TRBJ2-1; D is perhaps TRBD1 (5 bases). V was cut by 1 base and J by 8 bases, with 16 bases left in between. This CDR3 comprises 15 residues. The germline CDR1 and CDR2 sequences are SGHRS and YFSETQ. CDR3 amino acids: CASSLSRQSFDEQFF. CDR3 bases: TGCGCCAGCAGCTTGTCGAGACAGAGCTTCGATGAGCAGTTCTTC.

This clonotype was seen more than once but under ten times. The chain recombines TRBV13 with TRBJ2-3; 11 bases match TRBD2. V dropped 0 bases and J dropped 5; count of bases not matched to a gene: 7. The germline V gene has CDR1 PRHDT and CDR2 FYEKMQ (reference sequence). CDR3 length equals 17 residues. The CDR3, as DNA: TGTGCCAGCAGCTTAGGCTTACTAGCGGGAGCTAAAGATACGCAGTATTTT. Translation: CASSLGLLAGAKDTQYF.

The chain employs TRBV7-9 and TRBJ2-5; maybe TRBD1 (6 bases). The CDR3 is 13 amino acids. V gave up 1 base and J gave up 5 bases, with 8 bases separating them. Looked up from germline, CDR1 is SEHNR and CDR2 is FQNEAQ (reference sequence). This CDR3 reads CASSLDRVETQYF. CDR3 DNA sequence: TGTGCCAGCAGCTTAGACAGGGTTGAGACCCAGTACTTC.

In its sample, this clonotype was seen a few times. The CDR3 sequence is CASSTHPNRINQPQHF. DNA for the CDR3: TGTGCCAGCAGCACCCACCCTAACAGGATCAATCAGCCCCAGCATTTT. The V and J genes are TRBV7-2 and TRBJ1-5; maybe TRBD1 (5 bases). V was pared by 5 bases and J by 3 bases, with 17 bases between. The CDR3 has 16 amino acids. The germline V gene has CDR1 SGHTA and CDR2 FQGNSA.

This clonotype has only a few counts. The chain's CDR3 is CASSFEGQSNEKLFF. The CDR3 bases are TGCGCCAGCAGCTTTGAGGGACAGTCTAATGAAAAACTGTTTTTT. V is TRBV5-1 and J is TRBJ1-4, with 7 bases aligning to TRBD1. Germline V lookup: CDR1 SGHRS, CDR2 YFSETQ. This CDR3 is built from 15 residues. The trim removed 2 bases at V and 3 bases at J, leaving 4 bases unmatched.

This clonotype was picked up a small number of times. The genes are TRBV15 and TRBJ2-5; D is undetermined. V shed 0 bases and J shed 5 bases, with 16 bases lying between them. The CDR3 extends over 16 amino acids. Germline lookup yields CDR1 LNHNV and CDR2 YYDKDF (reference sequence). The CDR3 DNA follows: TGTGCCACCAGCAGAGATGGTGTGACGGCAACGGAGACCCAGTACTTC. Translating it yields CATSRDGVTATETQYF. The variable domain in full, with the rest retrieved from reference TRBV15 and TRBJ2-5, is DAMVIQNPRYQVTQFGKPVTLSCSQTLNHNVMYWYQQKSSQAPKLLFHYYDKDFNNEADTPDNFQSRRPNTSFCFLDIRSPGLGDTAMYLCATSRDGVTATETQYFGPGTRLLVL.

The V and J genes are TRBV27 and TRBJ2-7; maybe TRBD1 (6 bases). Germline assignment: CDR1 MNHEY and CDR2 SMNVEV (reference sequence). Trimming stripped 4 bases from V and 0 bases from J, with 13 bases between. The CDR3 extends over 15 amino acids. The CDR3 loop is CASSSSRGSSYEQYV. The CDR3, as DNA: TGTGCCAGCAGTTCATCCAGGGGAAGCTCCTACGAGCAGTACGTC.

The rearrangement joins TRBV28 to TRBJ2-3; D not certain. This CDR3 has 15 residues. Deletions cut 4 bases from V and 2 bases from J, with 13 bases between. Germline V lookup: CDR1 MDHEN, CDR2 SYDVKM. CDR3 coding DNA: TGTGCCAGCAGTTGGGTCTCCTTCGACACAGATACGCAGTATTTT. It encodes CASSWVSFDTDTQYF. The complete variable domain, with remaining parts taken from reference TRBV28 and TRBJ2-3, reads DVKVTQSSRYLVKRTGEKVFLECVQDMDHENMFWYRQDPGLGLRLIYFSYDVKMKEKGDIPEGYSVSREKKERFSLILESASTNQTSMYLCASSWVSFDTDTQYFGPGTRLTVL.

The chain employs TRBV27 and TRBJ1-1, with TRBD1 as a possible D gene (5 bases). The CDR3 is 14 residues long. Per germline, CDR1 MNHEY and CDR2 SMNVEV (reference sequence). Trimming pared 5 bases from V and 5 bases from J, leaving 15 bases between. In DNA, the CDR3 is TGTGCCAGCAGTAAGAGACAAAGGGGAACTGAAGCTTTCTTT. Protein product: CASSKRQRGTEAFF.

At least ten counts were recorded for this clonotype. The chain joins TRBV28 to TRBJ2-1; perhaps TRBD2 as D (6 bases). Germline CDR1 MDHEN, CDR2 SYDVKM. The CDR3 loop spans 15 amino acids. V was shortened by 2 bases and J by 1 base, with 9 bases between the two germline ends. The CDR3 spells CASSLQRASYNEQFF. CDR3 in DNA: TGTGCCAGCAGTTTACAGCGGGCTTCCTACAATGAGCAGTTCTTC.

The CDR3 here is CASATSGSTDTQYF. The DNA of the CDR3 is TGTGCCAGCGCGACTAGCGGGAGTACAGATACGCAGTATTTT. The J gene is TRBJ2-3, the V gene TRBV2, with 12 bases fitting TRBD2. The V and J ends lost 8 bases and 3 bases, in that order; junction bases with no gene match: 3. The CDR3 is 14 amino acids. Germline V CDR1 and CDR2: SNHLY, FYNNEI.

The chain joins TRBV20-1 to TRBJ1-5; D is perhaps TRBD1 (5 bases). Trimming stripped 2 bases from V and 0 bases from J, with 14 bases between. CDR1 is DFQATT, CDR2 SNEGSKA, per germline (reference sequence). The CDR3 sequence is 16 residues long. The CDR3 here is CSARRQGGYSNQPQHF. As DNA, the CDR3 is TGCAGTGCTAGACGGCAGGGAGGGTATAGCAATCAGCCCCAGCATTTT.

The sample holds a few counts of this clonotype. The chain employs TRBV7-9 and TRBJ1-5; D gene unclear. The length of the CDR3 is 15 residues. Per the germline V gene, CDR1 is SEHNR and CDR2 is FQNEAQ (reference sequence). Between the trimmed V and J ends, which lost 4 bases and 0 bases, there was a span of 10 bases. The DNA of the CDR3 is TGTGCCAGCAGCTCCAACCTTTATAGCAATCAGCCCCAGCATTTT. This gives the protein CASSSNLYSNQPQHF.

The gene calls are TRBV5-6 and TRBJ2-7; 11 nucleotides match TRBD1. Germline values: CDR1 SGHDT, CDR2 YYEEEE. CDR3 length: 14 amino acids. V gave up 6 bases and J gave up 4 bases; unmatched junction bases: 6. CDR3 nucleotides: TGTGCCAGCAACACAGGACAGGGGGCTTACGAGCAGTACTTC. This gives the protein CASNTGQGAYEQYF.

This clonotype was detected only a few times. J is TRBJ2-2 and V is TRBV28, with D possibly being TRBD1 or TRBD2 (5 bases each). Trimming pared 2 bases from V and 7 bases from J, leaving 11 bases between. CDR1 is MDHEN and CDR2 is SYDVKM in the germline V gene. The CDR3 is 14 residues long. CDR3 DNA: TGTGCCAGCAGTTTAGCAGGGAGCGGCGGGGAGCTGTTTTTT. Translating gives CASSLAGSGGELFF.

The rearrangement links TRBV20-1 to TRBJ2-5, with D maybe TRBD2 (5 bases). From germline, CDR1 is DFQATT and CDR2 SNEGSKA (reference sequence). The CDR3 runs to 14 residues. V was clipped by 2 bases and J by 4 bases, with 14 bases between them. This CDR3 is CSARPKDYRETQYF. CDR3 bases: TGCAGTGCTAGACCTAAAGACTATAGAGAGACCCAGTACTTC.

This clonotype was counted only a few times. This chain joins TRBV7-9 and TRBJ2-5; TRBD2 matches at 8 bases. V shed 5 bases, J shed 1 base, and the junction held 9 bases outside the gene matches. Germline CDR1 SEHNR, CDR2 FQNEAQ (reference sequence). The CDR3 length is 16 residues. The CDR3 coding sequence is TGTGCCAGCAGCCCAACACTAGCGGACCTCCAAGAGACCCAGTACTTC. The encoded protein is CASSPTLADLQETQYF.

In this sample, this clonotype turned up many times. The chain couples TRBV12-3 or TRBV12-4 to TRBJ2-3, with D possibly TRBD1 on 5 matching bases. V shed 3 bases and J shed 4 bases, with 11 bases lying between them. There are 14 residues in the CDR3. CDR3 sequence: CASSLGPYADTQYF. The DNA of the CDR3 is TGTGCCAGCAGTTTGGGGCCATACGCAGATACGCAGTATTTT.

The chain uses TRBV27 and TRBJ1-5; D might be TRBD1 (6 bases). The CDR3 is 14 residues long. Germline-derived CDR1 and CDR2 are MNHEY and SMNVEV (reference sequence). The CDR3 coding sequence is TGTGCGGCCGGCCCACAGGGAGGTAATCAGCCCCAGCATTTT. Translation: CAAGPQGGNQPQHF.

This chain joins TRBV5-6 and TRBJ2-2; the match to TRBD1 covers 7 bases. The V segment lost 4 bases and the J segment 2 bases; nucleotides outside the gene matches: 11. CDR1 is SGHDT, CDR2 YYEEEE, per germline. This CDR3 region has 17 residues. The CDR3 DNA sequence: TGTGCCAGCAGCACTTTGGGACACAGGGGCAACACCGGGGAGCTGTTTTTT. This gives the protein CASSTLGHRGNTGELFF.

The sample holds many counts of this clonotype. The chain employs TRBV7-9 and TRBJ2-1; the D is unclear. The CDR3 runs 14 residues. The germline CDR1 and CDR2 sequences are SEHNR and FQNEAQ (reference sequence). Trimming stripped 1 base from V and 7 bases from J, with 11 bases between. The CDR3 spells CASSLDRSTNEQFF. In nucleotides, the CDR3 is TGTGCCAGCAGCTTAGACCGGAGTACGAATGAGCAGTTCTTC.

This clonotype has a handful of counts. The V call is TRBV11-2, the J call TRBJ2-1; tentatively, D is TRBD2 (5 bases). Germline CDR1 SGHAT, CDR2 FQNNGV. V lost 2 bases, J lost 8 bases, and 10 bases lay in between. The CDR3 is 13 residues long. CDR3 loop: CASSLSGWYEQFF. The CDR3 DNA follows: TGTGCCAGCAGCTTAAGCGGCTGGTATGAGCAGTTCTTC.

The chain joins TRBV27 to TRBJ2-7; 10 nucleotides agree with TRBD2. Trimming took 3 bases from V and 4 from J; bases not matched to a gene: 6. The V gene's germline CDR1 is MNHEY and CDR2 SMNVEV (reference sequence). The CDR3 is 15 amino acids. The CDR3: CASSFSPSGSYEQYF. CDR3 coding DNA: TGTGCCAGCAGTTTTTCGCCTAGCGGGAGTTACGAGCAGTACTTC.

In this sample, this clonotype turned up a few times. This sequence joins TRBV28 and TRBJ2-7, with a weak D call TRBD1 (6 bases). The CDR3 contains 12 residues. V gave up 8 bases and J gave up 3 bases, with 11 bases separating them. Germline assignment: CDR1 MDHEN and CDR2 SYDVKM. The CDR3 reads CASRSRGYEQYV. CDR3 nucleotides: TGTGCCAGCCGATCCAGGGGCTACGAGCAGTACGTC.

This clonotype was detected only a few times. The chain uses TRBV24-1 and TRBJ2-1, with 9 bases that match TRBD1. The CDR3 is made up of 16 amino acids. V was clipped by 4 bases and J by 2 bases; unmatched bases: 5. Germline lookup yields CDR1 KGHDR and CDR2 SFDVKD. The CDR3 reads CATSDPDRGPYNEQFF. CDR3 sequence (DNA): TGTGCCACCAGTGACCCGGACAGGGGTCCCTACAATGAGCAGTTCTTC.